These 29 T cell receptor beta chains came from one sample sequenced in a study of blood T cell repertoires in COVID-19. Here immunoSEQ multiplex PCR was the method, and the copy in TCRdb shows in-frame clones only, minus some. The sample records about 94,000 clones, more than 65% being singletons. The sample taken for sequencing was peripheral blood. Receptors were obtained from a man in his 60s with acute or convalescent COVID-19.

The chain employs TRBV19 and TRBJ1-5; TRBD1 aligns across 8 bases. This CDR3 spans 16 amino acids. J was trimmed by 0 bases and V by 10 bases; bases with no gene match: 11. Germline values: CDR1 LNHDA, CDR2 SQIVND (reference sequence). CDR3: CATRGQEYYSNQPQHF. As DNA, the CDR3 is TGTGCCACCCGGGGACAGGAGTATTATAGCAATCAGCCCCAGCATTTT.

The chain combines TRBV5-1 with TRBJ1-1; tentative D call: TRBD1 (6 bases). Germline CDR1 and CDR2: SGHRS and YFSETQ. This CDR3 is 17 amino acids long. The V end lost 0 bases, the J end lost 1 base, and 16 bases lay between the germline ends. CDR3 sequence reads: CASSLDVRGNQNTEAFF. The CDR3 DNA sequence: TGCGCCAGCAGCTTGGATGTCAGGGGAAATCAGAACACTGAAGCTTTCTTT.

The chain combines TRBV7-2 with TRBJ1-1, with D possibly being TRBD1 (5 bases). Trimming stripped 6 bases from V and 0 bases from J, with 11 bases between. Germline V gene lookup returns CDR1 SGHTA and CDR2 FQGNSA. The CDR3 runs to 14 residues. The CDR3 loop reads CASRVRGLNTEAFF. CDR3 nucleotides: TGTGCCAGCAGAGTTCGGGGGTTGAACACTGAAGCTTTCTTT.

In this sample, this clone turned up once. The chain employs TRBV6-2 or TRBV6-3 and TRBJ2-3; 10 bases are a match to TRBD2. The germline gives CDR1 MNHEY, CDR2 SVGEGT. Trimming took 0 bases from V and 4 from J; bases not matched to a gene: 7. This CDR3 comprises 17 residues. The CDR3 reads CASSYSWASGRSDTQYF. The CDR3 DNA is TGTGCCAGCAGTTACTCCTGGGCTAGCGGGAGATCAGATACGCAGTATTTT.

The chain recombines TRBV18 with TRBJ1-5; D remains ambiguous. Germline CDR1 reads KGHSH; CDR2 reads LQKENI. The CDR3 is 15 residues long. V dropped 3 bases and J dropped 0 bases, with 9 bases sitting between them. The CDR3, as DNA: TGTGCCAGCTCACCCGACACCTATAGCAATCAGCCCCAGCATTTT. This gives the protein CASSPDTYSNQPQHF.

V usage is TRBV10-1 and J usage is TRBJ2-7; D not certain. The CDR3 totals 13 residues. Germline CDR1 reads WNHNN; CDR2 reads SYGVQD (reference sequence). Trimming left V 0 bases short and J 2 bases short, with 5 bases between. Here the CDR3 reads CASSESTAYEQYF. For the CDR3, the DNA is TGCGCCAGCAGTGAGTCTACAGCCTACGAGCAGTACTTC.

J is TRBJ1-1 and V is TRBV29-1, with TRBD1 matching over 7 bases. Trimming at V came to 3 bases and at J to 7 bases, leaving 2 bases not matched to a gene. Germline loops: CDR1 SQVTM, CDR2 ANQGSEA. The CDR3 is made up of 11 amino acids. The CDR3 reads CSVDRGFEAFF. The CDR3 coding sequence is TGCAGCGTTGACAGGGGGTTTGAAGCTTTCTTT.

This clone was seen a single time. The V call is TRBV29-1, the J call TRBJ2-7; TRBD1 might be the D (6 bases). Germline lookup yields CDR1 SQVTM and CDR2 ANQGSEA. This CDR3 has 12 amino acids. Trimming stripped 6 bases from V and 3 bases from J, with 12 bases between. The CDR3 DNA follows: TGCAGCGTGCAAATACAGGGCTACGAGCAGTACTTC. This sequence encodes CSVQIQGYEQYF.

This clone has just a few counts. The CDR3 region is CASSQGGLGMSSYEQYF. The CDR3 coding sequence is TGTGCCAGCAGCCAAGGGGGGCTAGGGATGAGCTCCTACGAGCAGTACTTC. J is TRBJ2-7 and V is TRBV3-1 (or the pseudogene TRBV3-2); a possible D gene is TRBD1 (6 bases). The germline CDR1 and CDR2 sequences are LGHDT and YNNKEL (reference sequence). This CDR3 is 17 amino acids long. The V end was cut by 1 base, the J end by 0 bases, with 16 bases between.

The CDR3 DNA reads as TGTGCCAGCAGCTTACAAGCATCACTTAATGAAAAACTGTTTTTT. Translation: CASSLQASLNEKLFF. The chain uses TRBV7-9 and TRBJ1-4, with D unclear. Trimming shortened V by 2 bases and J by 4 bases, and 11 bases separated the two germline ends. The CDR3 totals 15 residues. Germline loops: CDR1 SEHNR, CDR2 FQNEAQ (reference sequence).

J is TRBJ1-3 and V is TRBV4-1, with TRBD1 identical over 7 bases. V gave up 3 bases and J gave up 10 bases; unmatched junction bases: 15. The CDR3 contains 16 residues. Germline CDR1 and CDR2: MGHRA and YSYEKL. The CDR3 sequence: CASSHPGTASFRTIYF. The CDR3, as DNA: TGCGCCAGCAGCCACCCCGGGACAGCTTCTTTCCGGACCATATATTTT.

As to this clone: This sample also contains other DNA sequences that code for the same CDR3. The chain joins TRBV6-5 to TRBJ1-2, with TRBD1 matching 7 bases. Germline V gives CDR1 MNHEY, CDR2 SVGAGI. This CDR3 contains 12 residues. J was trimmed by 6 bases and V by 6 bases; bases with no gene match: 4. In DNA, the CDR3 is TGTGCCAGCAGCTCAACAGGGGATGGCTACACCTTC. It encodes CASSSTGDGYTF.

This chain joins TRBV6-6 and TRBJ2-7, with 10 bases that match TRBD1. This CDR3 is 16 amino acids long. Germline V gives CDR1 MNHNY, CDR2 SVGAGI (reference sequence). J was trimmed by 6 bases and V by 5 bases; bases with no gene match: 13. CDR3 nucleotide sequence: TGTGCCAGCAGTCCCGCGGGACAGGGGAGCGTGGCCGAGCAGTACTTC. Protein sequence: CASSPAGQGSVAEQYF.

The V gene is TRBV7-2, the J gene TRBJ2-7; D might be TRBD2 (6 bases). Deletions cut 4 bases from V and 1 base from J, with 11 bases between. CDR1 and CDR2 (germline): SGHTA, FQGNSA. This CDR3 is built from 14 residues. CDR3 in amino acids: CASSYARGSYEQYF. CDR3 nucleotide sequence: TGTGCCAGCAGCTACGCACGGGGGTCCTACGAGCAGTACTTC.

Only one count was recorded for this clone. This chain joins TRBV9 and TRBJ2-7; weak D call: TRBD2 (6 bases). V lost 0 bases and J 3 bases, leaving 13 bases between the germline ends. The germline CDR1 and CDR2 sequences are SGDLS and YYNGEE. The CDR3 has 15 residues. The CDR3 DNA reads as TGTGCCAGCAGCGTAGGGGCGGGGTTTCTCTACGAGCAGTACTTC. Translated, it gives CASSVGAGFLYEQYF.

The chain employs TRBV9 and TRBJ2-1; the D gene is possibly TRBD2 (5 bases). V lost 4 bases and J lost 8, with 10 bases in between. Germline V gene data show CDR1 as SGDLS and CDR2 as YYNGEE. This CDR3 is 12 amino acids long. DNA for the CDR3: TGTGCCAGCAGCTCTTCGGGGTATGAGCAGTTCTTC. This sequence encodes CASSSSGYEQFF.

This clone showed up just once. The chain is built from TRBV6-5 and TRBJ1-2; 11 nucleotides line up with TRBD1. V shed 7 bases and J 7 bases; nucleotides not matched to a gene: 11. The CDR3 sequence is 15 residues long. CDR1 is MNHEY and CDR2 is SVGAGI in the germline V gene. CDR3 residues: CASTRGGQGAVGYTF. Written as DNA, the CDR3 is TGTGCCAGCACCAGGGGAGGACAGGGGGCGGTTGGCTACACCTTC.

The J gene is TRBJ1-2, the V gene TRBV19; D gene uncertain. The CDR3 is made up of 14 amino acids. Germline lookup yields CDR1 LNHDA and CDR2 SQIVND (reference sequence). The ends were cut back, 0 bases at V and 7 bases at J, with 12 bases in the middle. The CDR3 DNA reads as TGTGCCAGTAGTATAGATTTAACAGCGGGTGGCTACACCTTC. Encoded protein: CASSIDLTAGGYTF.

This chain joins TRBV7-2 and TRBJ1-2; TRBD1 is a possible D gene (5 bases). The CDR3 is 15 residues long. The ends were cut back, 5 bases at V and 7 bases at J, with 20 bases in the middle. CDR1 and CDR2 from the germline V gene are SGHTA and FQGNSA. The CDR3 protein is CASSPHQGSMAGYTF. The CDR3 nucleotides are TGTGCCAGCAGCCCCCATCAGGGCTCTATGGCTGGCTACACCTTC. The whole variable domain, filled in from reference TRBV7-2 and TRBJ1-2, reads GAGVSQSPSNKVTEKGKDVELRCDPISGHTALYWYRQSLGQGLEFLIYFQGNSAPDKSGLPSDRFSAERTGGSVSTLTIQRTQQEDSAVYLCASSPHQGSMAGYTFGSGTRLTVV.

The V and J genes are TRBV12-5 and TRBJ1-2; possible D gene TRBD1, 5 bases. The CDR3 is 15 residues long. CDR1 and CDR2 (germline): LGHNT, FRNRAP. V lost 0 bases and J lost 4, with 12 bases in between. The CDR3 DNA sequence: TGTGCTAGTGGTTTGGTAGGGGCGGGGATCTATGGCTACACCTTC. Amino acids: CASGLVGAGIYGYTF.

This sequence joins TRBV24-1 and TRBJ2-7; 15 bases align to TRBD2. The germline gives CDR1 KGHDR, CDR2 SFDVKD. Germline trimming cut 7 bases from V and 0 bases from J; bases unmatched to any gene: 6. The CDR3 spans 17 residues. The CDR3 region is CATSGTSGGLDSYEQYF. The CDR3 coding sequence is TGTGCCACCAGCGGGACTAGCGGGGGGCTCGACTCCTACGAGCAGTACTTC.

The chain recombines TRBV7-9 with TRBJ1-2; 8 positions agree with TRBD1. This CDR3 has 14 residues. Germline V gives CDR1 SEHNR, CDR2 FQNEAQ (reference sequence). Germline trimming cut 3 bases from V and 6 bases from J; bases unmatched to any gene: 6. The DNA for the CDR3 is TGTGCCAGCAGCTTCAGGGGGCCCGGAGATGGCTACACCTTC. It codes for CASSFRGPGDGYTF.

V usage is TRBV27 and J usage is TRBJ1-1; D call uncertain. Germline CDR1 is MNHEY and CDR2 is SMNVEV (reference sequence). Trimming took 10 bases from V and 1 from J, leaving 7 bases between them. This CDR3 spans 11 amino acids. In DNA, the CDR3 is TGTGCCACCCCAGGGAACACTGAAGCTTTCTTT. The encoded protein is CATPGNTEAFF.

The chain has TRBV7-8 and TRBJ1-2; TRBD1 might be the D (6 bases). The V gene lost 5 bases and the J gene lost 6 bases, with 10 bases spanning the gap. Germline V gene lookup returns CDR1 SGHVS and CDR2 FQNEAQ. The length of the CDR3 is 12 residues. The CDR3 loop reads CASSQYRDGYTF. For the CDR3, the DNA is TGTGCCAGCAGCCAATACAGGGATGGCTACACCTTC.

This clone was counted a few times. The rearrangement links TRBV30 to TRBJ2-7; 7 nucleotides agree with TRBD1. This CDR3 contains 14 residues. Germline CDR1 GTSNPN, CDR2 SVGIG (reference sequence). The junction had 6 bases not matched to a gene; V was cut back by 0 bases and J by 4 bases. CDR3 region: CAWSVGDSLYEQYF. CDR3 coding DNA: TGTGCCTGGAGTGTTGGGGACAGCCTATACGAGCAGTACTTC.

The chain carries TRBV2 and TRBJ1-5; the D gene is possibly TRBD1 (6 bases). Trimming cost V 3 bases and J 6 bases, with 15 bases left between them. Germline V gives CDR1 SNHLY, CDR2 FYNNEI. This CDR3 has 15 amino acids. CDR3 coding DNA: TGTGCCAGCAGTGAGCGGAACAGGGTGACTCAGCCCCAGCATTTT. Translating gives CASSERNRVTQPQHF.

This clone was detected only once. The chain couples TRBV6-5 to TRBJ1-3, with TRBD1 as a possible D gene (6 bases). V lost 7 bases and J 7 bases, leaving 14 bases between the germline ends. This CDR3 is 13 amino acids long. CDR1 MNHEY and CDR2 SVGAGI come from the germline V gene. The CDR3 nucleotides read TGTGCCAGCACCAACGGACAGTGGAACACCATATATTTT. This encodes CASTNGQWNTIYF.

The chain combines TRBV27 with TRBJ1-6; 7 bases line up with TRBD1. Germline-derived CDR1 and CDR2 are MNHEY and SMNVEV (reference sequence). The V gene end was trimmed by 5 bases and the J gene end by 10 bases; junction bases not matched to a gene: 2. CDR3 size: 12 residues. Here the CDR3 reads CASSTQGSPLHF. Written as DNA, the CDR3 is TGTGCCAGCAGTACACAGGGGTCACCCCTCCACTTT.

The DNA of the CDR3 is TGCAGTGCTAGGCAGGGGTATGGCTACACCTTC. Its protein is CSARQGYGYTF. The chain is built from TRBV20-1 and TRBJ1-2, with D perhaps TRBD1 (6 bases). V shed 3 bases and J shed 5 bases, with 7 bases lying between them. The CDR3 runs 11 residues. Germline CDR1 reads DFQATT; CDR2 reads SNEGSKA (reference sequence).